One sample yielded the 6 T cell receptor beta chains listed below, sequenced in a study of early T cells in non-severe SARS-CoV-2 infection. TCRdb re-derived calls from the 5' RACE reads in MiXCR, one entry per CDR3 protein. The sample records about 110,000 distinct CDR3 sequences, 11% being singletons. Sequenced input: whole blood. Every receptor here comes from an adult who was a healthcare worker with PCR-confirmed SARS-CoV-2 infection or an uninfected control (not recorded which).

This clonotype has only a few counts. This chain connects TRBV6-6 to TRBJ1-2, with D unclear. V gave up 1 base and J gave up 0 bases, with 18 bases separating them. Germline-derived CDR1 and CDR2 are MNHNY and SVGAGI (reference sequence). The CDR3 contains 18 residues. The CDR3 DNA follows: TGTGCCAGCAGTTACTTAGGAACGAGGAATCGGGCTAACTATGGCTACACCTTC. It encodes CASSYLGTRNRANYGYTF.

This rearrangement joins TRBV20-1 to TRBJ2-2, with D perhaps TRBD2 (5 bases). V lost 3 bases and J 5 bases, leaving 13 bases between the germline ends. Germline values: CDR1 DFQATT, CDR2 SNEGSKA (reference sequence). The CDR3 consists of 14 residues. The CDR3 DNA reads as TGCAGTGCTAGCCACCCTTCGGGAACCGGGGAGCTGTTTTTT. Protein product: CSASHPSGTGELFF.

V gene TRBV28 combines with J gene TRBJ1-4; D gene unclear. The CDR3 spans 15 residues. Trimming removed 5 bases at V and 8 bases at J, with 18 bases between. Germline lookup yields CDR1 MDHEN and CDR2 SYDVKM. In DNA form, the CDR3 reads TGTGCCAGCAGTCCACGGTCCCGCCGTGGGGAAAAACTGTTTTTT. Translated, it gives CASSPRSRRGEKLFF.

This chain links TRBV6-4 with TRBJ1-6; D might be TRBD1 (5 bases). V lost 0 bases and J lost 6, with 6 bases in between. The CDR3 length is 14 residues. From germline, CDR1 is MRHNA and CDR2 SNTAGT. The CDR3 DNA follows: TGTGCCAGCAGTGACTCGGGGGGTAATTCACCCCTCCACTTT. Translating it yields CASSDSGGNSPLHF.

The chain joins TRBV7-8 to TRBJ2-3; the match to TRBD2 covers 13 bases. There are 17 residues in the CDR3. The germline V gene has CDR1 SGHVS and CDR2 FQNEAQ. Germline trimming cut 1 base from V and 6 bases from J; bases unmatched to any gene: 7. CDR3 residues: CASSLGVTSGRLDTQYF. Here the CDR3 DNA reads TGTGCCAGCAGCTTAGGAGTGACTAGCGGGAGGTTGGATACGCAGTATTTT. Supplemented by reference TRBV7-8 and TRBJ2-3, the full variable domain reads GAGVSQSPRYKVAKRGQDVALRCDPISGHVSLFWYQQALGQGPEFLTYFQNEAQLDKSGLPSDRFFAERPEGSVSTLKIQRTQQEDSAVYLCASSLGVTSGRLDTQYFGPGTRLTVL.

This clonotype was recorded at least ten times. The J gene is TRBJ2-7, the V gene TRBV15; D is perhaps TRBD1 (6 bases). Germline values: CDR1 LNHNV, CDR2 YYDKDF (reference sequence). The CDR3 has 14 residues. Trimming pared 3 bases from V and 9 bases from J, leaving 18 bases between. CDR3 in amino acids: CATSSQGSPVRQYF. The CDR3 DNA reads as TGTGCCACCAGCAGCCAGGGGTCCCCAGTTAGGCAGTACTTC.